The 30 T cell receptor beta chains presented below share a single source sample, sequenced in a study of regulatory T cells in long-lasting Graves disease. Relying on iRepertoire HTBI primers and Arm-PCR of CDR3 regions, the team built TCR beta libraries. TCRdb re-analysed the multiplex PCR reads in MiXCR, keeping a single row per CDR3 protein. The sample includes 400,000 or so distinct CDR3 sequences, around 20% of them seen just once. Time point of the sample: persistent/refractory GD, antithyroid drugs over 5 years with positive TRAb. Researchers made the TCR library from RNA that was extracted from PBMCs. The material sequenced was peripheral blood mononuclear cells (PBMCs), taken when the disease was refractory, from a patient treated with antithyroid drugs. These receptors all come from a female donor with Graves disease.

The chain has TRBV29-1 and TRBJ2-1; 9 bases line up with TRBD1. Germline V gives CDR1 SQVTM, CDR2 ANQGSEA. With V trimmed by 6 bases and J by 4 bases, 7 bases remained unmatched. The CDR3 is made up of 14 amino acids. CDR3 DNA sequence: TGCAGCGTCAGAACGGGACAGGGTTACAATGAGCAGTTCTTC. Amino acid sequence: CSVRTGQGYNEQFF.

This clonotype showed up just a few times. The rearrangement joins TRBV7-9 to TRBJ2-2; either TRBD1 or TRBD2 may fit D (5 bases each). The length of the CDR3 is 17 residues. From germline, CDR1 is SEHNR and CDR2 FQNEAQ (reference sequence). V was cut by 5 bases and J by 7 bases, with 23 bases left in between. Written as DNA, the CDR3 is TGTGCCAGCAGCCCAGGCCCGGGACCGCTTCGGGACGGGGAGCTGTTTTTT. This translates into CASSPGPGPLRDGELFF. Together with reference TRBV7-9 and TRBJ2-2, the CDR3 gives the full variable domain: DTGVSQNPRHKITKRGQNVTFRCDPISEHNRLYWYRQTLGQGPEFLTYFQNEAQLEKSRLLSDRFSAERPKGSFSTLEIQRTEQGDSAMYLCASSPGPGPLRDGELFFGEGSRLTVL.

This clonotype was recorded a few times. The chain couples TRBV28 to TRBJ1-3; TRBD1 agrees at 10 bases. Germline values: CDR1 MDHEN, CDR2 SYDVKM. Germline trimming cut 11 bases from V and 4 bases from J; bases unmatched to any gene: 11. There are 15 residues in the CDR3. CDR3: CAGRPGQGTGNTIYF. For the CDR3, the DNA is TGTGCCGGAAGACCGGGACAGGGGACCGGAAACACCATATATTTT.

The genes are TRBV6-2 or TRBV6-3 and TRBJ1-1, with 7 positions matching TRBD1. Germline V lookup: CDR1 MNHEY, CDR2 SVGEGT. The CDR3 loop spans 14 amino acids. The V segment lost 6 bases and the J segment 4 bases; nucleotides outside the gene matches: 8. DNA for the CDR3: TGTGCCAGCAGCTACAGGGGCCAGAGCACTGAAGCTTTCTTT. This encodes CASSYRGQSTEAFF.

This chain uses TRBV7-9 with TRBJ2-3; D unclear. This CDR3 contains 13 residues. In germline, CDR1 is SEHNR, CDR2 FQNEAQ (reference sequence). V gave up 5 bases and J gave up 4 bases, with 10 bases separating them. In DNA, the CDR3 is TGTGCCAGCAGCCCGAGAGGCTCAGATACGCAGTATTTT. Translating it yields CASSPRGSDTQYF.

This clonotype was counted many times. The chain employs TRBV7-9 and TRBJ1-2; 8 positions match TRBD1. The CDR3 length is 13 residues. The germline CDR1 and CDR2 sequences are SEHNR and FQNEAQ (reference sequence). The V and J ends lost 5 bases and 4 bases, in that order; junction bases with no gene match: 3. In nucleotides, the CDR3 is TGTGCCAGCAGCATCGGACAGGGCTATGGCTACACCTTC. Translating it yields CASSIGQGYGYTF.

The table lists this clonotype with many counts. The chain links TRBV10-3 to TRBJ2-2; TRBD1 aligns across 9 bases. The CDR3 runs to 16 residues. CDR1 and CDR2 from the germline V gene are ENHRY and SYGVKD. Trimming took 6 bases from V and 2 from J; bases not matched to a gene: 7. CDR3: CAISRYRGLNTGELFF. The CDR3 nucleotides are TGTGCCATCAGCCGATACAGGGGGCTAAACACCGGGGAGCTGTTTTTT.

The chain employs TRBV20-1 and TRBJ1-6; D uncertain. V lost 5 bases, J lost 7 bases, and 9 bases lay in between. This CDR3 comprises 12 residues. The germline CDR1 and CDR2 sequences are DFQATT and SNEGSKA (reference sequence). CDR3 bases: TGCAGTGCTCAAGGCGCAAATTCACCCCTCCACTTT. Translation: CSAQGANSPLHF.

This clonotype was seen repeatedly, ten times or more. This chain connects TRBV12-3 or TRBV12-4 to TRBJ1-2; a possible D gene is TRBD1 (5 bases). Trimming removed 4 bases at V and 8 bases at J, with 17 bases between. The CDR3 is made up of 14 amino acids. CDR3 sequence: CASSSTDWAEGYTF. The CDR3 nucleotides read TGTGCCAGCAGTTCGACAGACTGGGCTGAGGGCTACACCTTC.

This sequence joins TRBV11-2 and TRBJ2-3; 8 bases agree with TRBD2. Germline values: CDR1 SGHAT, CDR2 FQNNGV. The CDR3 contains 17 residues. With V trimmed by 6 bases and J by 2 bases, 13 bases remained unmatched. As DNA, the CDR3 is TGTGCCAGCAGGGAGAGAAGACTAGCGCTTAACACAGATACGCAGTATTTT. Residues: CASRERRLALNTDTQYF.

The count of this clonotype is one. This is likely an artifact of a read error, given a far larger clone one base away. V is TRBV7-2 and J is TRBJ2-7; 11 nucleotides align to TRBD1. CDR1 is SGHTA, CDR2 FQGNSA, per germline. V shed 9 bases, J shed 0 bases, and the junction held 7 bases outside the gene matches. This CDR3 comprises 15 residues. CDR3 nucleotide sequence: TGTGCCAGTCATTCCGGGACAGGGGGCTCCTACGAGCAGTACTTC. Translating it yields CASHSGTGGSYEQYF. Looking up the rest from reference TRBV7-2 and TRBJ2-7 gives the full variable domain: GAGVSQSPSNKVTEKGKDVELRCDPISGHTALYWYRQSLGQGLEFLIYFQGNSAPDKSGLPSDRFSAERTGGSVSTLTIQRTQQEDSAVYLCASHSGTGGSYEQYFGPGTRLTVT.

The chain joins TRBV6-1 to TRBJ2-1, with 7 bases matching TRBD2. V was pared by 4 bases and J by 8 bases, with 11 bases of the junction left unmatched. The CDR3 extends over 15 amino acids. Per germline, CDR1 MNHNS and CDR2 SASEGT. This CDR3 is CASSAVGGSWYEQFF. Here the CDR3 DNA reads TGTGCCAGCAGTGCCGTCGGCGGGAGTTGGTATGAGCAGTTCTTC.

This chain uses TRBV2 with TRBJ2-3; D might be TRBD2 (6 bases). Trimming left V 0 bases short and J 1 base short, with 11 bases between. Germline CDR1 and CDR2: SNHLY and FYNNEI. The CDR3 has 16 amino acids. The CDR3 nucleotides read TGTGCCAGCAGTGAAGCGCAGGCTAGCGGCACAGATACGCAGTATTTT. Protein sequence: CASSEAQASGTDTQYF. The variable domain in full, with the rest retrieved from reference TRBV2 and TRBJ2-3, is EPEVTQTPSHQVTQMGQEVILRCVPISNHLYFYWYRQILGQKVEFLVSFYNNEISEKSEIFDDQFSVERPDGSNFTLKIRSTKLEDSAMYFCASSEAQASGTDTQYFGPGTRLTVL.

A few counts support this clonotype. This chain links TRBV5-1 with TRBJ2-7, with TRBD1 matching over 8 bases. V dropped 4 bases and J dropped 12; count of bases not matched to a gene: 9. This CDR3 has 12 amino acids. Germline loops: CDR1 SGHRS, CDR2 YFSETQ. CDR3 protein: CASSPSGQVRYF. As DNA, the CDR3 is TGCGCCAGCAGCCCTTCGGGACAGGTGCGGTACTTC.

The sample holds many counts of this clonotype. The V gene is TRBV5-1, the J gene TRBJ1-2, with TRBD1 matching 8 bases. The junction had 5 bases not matched to a gene; V was cut back by 5 bases and J by 2 bases. Germline V CDR1 and CDR2: SGHRS, YFSETQ. The length of the CDR3 is 14 residues. CDR3 region: CASSPDRDNYGYTF. The CDR3 DNA reads as TGCGCCAGCAGTCCGGACAGGGACAACTATGGCTACACCTTC.

The chain is built from TRBV19 and TRBJ2-7, with a possible D match to TRBD1 (6 bases). The CDR3 consists of 12 residues. Trimming shortened V by 5 bases and J by 6 bases, and 11 bases separated the two germline ends. CDR1 LNHDA and CDR2 SQIVND come from the germline V gene (reference sequence). CDR3 DNA: TGTGCCAGTAGTGTACAGGGTGCCGAGCAGTACTTC. It is translated as CASSVQGAEQYF.

This clonotype was counted only a few times. The J gene is TRBJ2-7, the V gene TRBV7-9; 10 bases fit TRBD2. V lost 5 bases, J lost 0 bases, and 4 bases stayed unmatched. This CDR3 has 15 residues. Germline V gene sequence: CDR1 SEHNR, CDR2 FQNEAQ (reference sequence). The CDR3 coding sequence is TGTGCCAGCAGCAACTGGACTAGCGGCTCCTACGAGCAGTACTTC. Its translation: CASSNWTSGSYEQYF.

The chain employs TRBV7-9 and TRBJ1-1; D is unclear. The ends were cut back, 6 bases at V and 2 bases at J, with 19 bases in the middle. This CDR3 is built from 16 residues. CDR1 and CDR2 from the germline V gene are SEHNR and FQNEAQ (reference sequence). The chain's CDR3 is CASSPHLGRVNTEAFF. CDR3 nucleotides: TGTGCCAGCAGTCCGCATCTGGGGAGAGTAAACACTGAAGCTTTCTTT. Variable domain in full (rest from reference TRBV7-9 and TRBJ1-1): DTGVSQNPRHKITKRGQNVTFRCDPISEHNRLYWYRQTLGQGPEFLTYFQNEAQLEKSRLLSDRFSAERPKGSFSTLEIQRTEQGDSAMYLCASSPHLGRVNTEAFFGQGTRLTVV.

Ten or more counts support this clonotype. J is TRBJ1-1 and V is TRBV27; D gene uncertain. With 4 bases removed from V and 0 bases from J, the gap between germline ends came to 6 bases. CDR3 length: 13 amino acids. Germline V CDR1 and CDR2: MNHEY, SMNVEV (reference sequence). The CDR3 nucleotides read TGTGCCAGCAGTTCCGCAGTGAACACTGAAGCTTTCTTT. Its translation is CASSSAVNTEAFF.

Comments on this clonotype: This may be a read error: a much more frequent sequence differs by one nucleotide. The chain has TRBV6-9 and TRBJ2-2; possibly TRBD1 or TRBD2 for D (6 bases each). CDR1 MNHGY and CDR2 SVAAGI come from the germline V gene. This CDR3 region has 14 residues. The CDR3 sequence is CAGSLRGLGGELFF. The CDR3 region has the DNA TGTGCCGGCAGTTTACGGGGGCTGGGCGGGGAGCTGTTTTTT.

This sequence joins TRBV10-3 and TRBJ2-1; D is unresolved. Trimming removed 4 bases from V and 0 bases from J, with 10 bases in between. The V gene's germline CDR1 is ENHRY and CDR2 SYGVKD. The CDR3 totals 15 residues. The CDR3 DNA is TGTGCCATCAGTGGATCTAAAAGCTCCTACAATGAGCAGTTCTTC. It translates to CAISGSKSSYNEQFF.

This clonotype appeared many times. The junction shows a germline mismatch at one end, possibly a read error. The V gene is TRBV18, the J gene TRBJ2-5; 10 bases are a match to TRBD1. Germline V gene data show CDR1 as KGHSH and CDR2 as LQKENI. The CDR3 sequence is 15 residues long. The CDR3 sequence is CASSPRTGGSETQYF. In DNA form, the CDR3 reads TGTGCCAGCTCTCCACGGACAGGGGGGAGTGAGACCCAGTACTTC. The full variable domain, its missing parts supplied by reference TRBV18 and TRBJ2-5, is NAGVMQNPRHLVRRRGQEARLRCSPMKGHSHVYWYRQLPEEGLKFMVYLQKENIIDESGMPKERFSAEFPKEGPSILRIQQVVRGDSAAYFCASSPRTGGSETQYFGPGTRLLVL.

The sample holds many counts of this clonotype. This chain joins TRBV14 and TRBJ1-1; D remains unclear. Trimming left V 6 bases short and J 8 bases short, with 13 bases between. The CDR3 length is 12 residues. Per germline, CDR1 SGHDN and CDR2 FVKESK. The CDR3 DNA sequence: TGTGCCAGCAGGGCCGGGTTTGTGGAAGCTTTCTTT. Protein sequence: CASRAGFVEAFF.

Note on this clonotype: Being one base from a much bigger clone, this may be a read error. The chain links TRBV3-1 to TRBJ1-1; D might be TRBD1 (5 bases). The V gene lost 8 bases and the J gene lost 0 bases, with 22 bases spanning the gap. The CDR3 totals 17 residues. Germline lookup yields CDR1 LGHDT and CDR2 YNNKEL (reference sequence). DNA for the CDR3: TGTGCCAGCGGCGCTACCCCCCGTCTGGGGGTGAACACTGAAGCTTTCTTT. Amino acids: CASGATPRLGVNTEAFF.

This sequence joins TRBV6-1 and TRBJ1-2; 9 bases agree with TRBD1. Germline V gives CDR1 MNHNS, CDR2 SASEGT. After removal of 7 bases from V and 5 bases from J, the junction contained 8 bases not matched to a gene. CDR3 length: 14 amino acids. The CDR3 nucleotides read TGTGCCAGCACCACAACAGGGGGCTCTTATGGCTACACCTTC. Translating gives CASTTTGGSYGYTF.

This clonotype occurred many times. V gene TRBV12-3 or TRBV12-4 combines with J gene TRBJ1-6; possible D gene TRBD1, 6 bases. This CDR3 has 14 residues. Between the trimmed V and J ends, which lost 4 bases and 10 bases, there was a span of 14 bases. CDR3 sequence reads: CASSSRGSESPLHF. CDR3 nucleotides: TGTGCCAGCAGTTCCAGGGGATCGGAATCACCCCTCCACTTT.

V usage is TRBV19 and J usage is TRBJ2-2; tentatively, D is TRBD1 (6 bases). This CDR3 is 15 amino acids long. From germline, CDR1 is LNHDA and CDR2 SQIVND (reference sequence). V lost 5 bases and J 4 bases, leaving 14 bases between the germline ends. CDR3 region: CASSFPGHTTGELFF. As DNA, the CDR3 is TGTGCCAGTAGTTTCCCGGGACATACCACCGGGGAGCTGTTTTTT.

The CDR3 DNA sequence: TGCAGCGTTGAAGGATGGTACAGGCAGCAAGAGACCCAGTACTTC. Translation: CSVEGWYRQQETQYF. The rearrangement uses TRBV29-1 and TRBJ2-5; D perhaps matches TRBD1 (5 bases). Trimming took 1 base from V and 2 from J, leaving 14 bases between them. The CDR3 is made up of 15 amino acids. Germline V gene lookup returns CDR1 SQVTM and CDR2 ANQGSEA.

This clonotype came up many times. The CDR3 loop reads CASSFQGRETQYF. DNA for the CDR3: TGTGCCAGCAGCTTTCAGGGGCGGGAGACCCAGTACTTC. V is TRBV5-6 and J is TRBJ2-5, with D maybe TRBD1 (6 bases). The CDR3 runs to 13 residues. Germline V gene sequence: CDR1 SGHDT, CDR2 YYEEEE. Trimming took off 2 bases at V and 5 bases at J, with 10 bases between the two ends.

This clonotype was picked up many times. This chain uses TRBV7-2 with TRBJ2-2, with 13 bases matching TRBD2. CDR1 is SGHTA, CDR2 FQGNSA, per germline. The CDR3 totals 14 residues. V shed 5 bases and J 8 bases; nucleotides not matched to a gene: 2. The CDR3 nucleotides read TGTGCCAGCAGCAAGGGACTAGCGGGAGGGGAGCTGTTTTTT. Its protein product is CASSKGLAGGELFF. Using reference TRBV7-2 and TRBJ2-2 for the parts outside the CDR3, the full variable domain is GAGVSQSPSNKVTEKGKDVELRCDPISGHTALYWYRQSLGQGLEFLIYFQGNSAPDKSGLPSDRFSAERTGGSVSTLTIQRTQQEDSAVYLCASSKGLAGGELFFGEGSRLTVL.